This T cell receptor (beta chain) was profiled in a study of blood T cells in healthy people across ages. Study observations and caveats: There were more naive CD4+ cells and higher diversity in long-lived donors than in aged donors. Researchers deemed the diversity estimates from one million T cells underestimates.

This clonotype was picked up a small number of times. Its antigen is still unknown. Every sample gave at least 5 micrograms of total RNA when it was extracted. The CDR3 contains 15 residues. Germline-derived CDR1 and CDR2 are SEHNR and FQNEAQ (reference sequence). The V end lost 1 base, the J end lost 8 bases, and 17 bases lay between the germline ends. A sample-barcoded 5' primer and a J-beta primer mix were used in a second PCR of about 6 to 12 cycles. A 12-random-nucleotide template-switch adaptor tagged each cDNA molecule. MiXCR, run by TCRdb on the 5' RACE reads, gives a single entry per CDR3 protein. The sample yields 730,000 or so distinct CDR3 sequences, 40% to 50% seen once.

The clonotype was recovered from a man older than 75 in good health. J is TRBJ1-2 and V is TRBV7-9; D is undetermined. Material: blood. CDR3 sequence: CASSLGASGRRGYTF. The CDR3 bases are TGTGCCAGCAGCTTAGGGGCTTCAGGACGCCGAGGCTACACCTTC.